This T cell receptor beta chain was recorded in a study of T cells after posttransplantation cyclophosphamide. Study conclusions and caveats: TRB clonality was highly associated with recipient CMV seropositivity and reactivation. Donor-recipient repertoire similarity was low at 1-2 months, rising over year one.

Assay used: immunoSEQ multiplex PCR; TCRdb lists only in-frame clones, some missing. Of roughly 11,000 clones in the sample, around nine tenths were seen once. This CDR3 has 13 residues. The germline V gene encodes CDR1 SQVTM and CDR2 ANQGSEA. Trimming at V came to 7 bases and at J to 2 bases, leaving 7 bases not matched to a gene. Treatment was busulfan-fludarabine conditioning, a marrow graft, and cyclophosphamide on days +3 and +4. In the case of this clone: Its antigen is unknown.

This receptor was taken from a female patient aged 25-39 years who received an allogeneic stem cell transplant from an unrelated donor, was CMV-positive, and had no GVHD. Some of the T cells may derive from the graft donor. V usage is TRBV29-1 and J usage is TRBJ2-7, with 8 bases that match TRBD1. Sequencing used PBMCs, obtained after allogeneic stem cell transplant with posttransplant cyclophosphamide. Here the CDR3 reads CSAIRTGTYEQYF. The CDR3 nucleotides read TGCAGCGCCATCAGGACAGGGACCTACGAGCAGTACTTC.